These 29 T cell receptor beta chains share one sample of origin, sequenced in a study of cytomegalovirus exposure and HLA in healthy donors. This PCR relied on a set of 60 Vbeta primers and 13 Jbeta primers. Sequencing used immunoSEQ multiplex PCR; TCRdb keeps in-frame clones, though not all of them. This sample has some 93,000 clones, with over 55% found just once. The sample comprised PBMCs. The receptors here all came from a boy aged 10-17 years in good health and CMV-seropositive.

This clone has more than one count but fewer than ten. V usage is TRBV19 and J usage is TRBJ2-7, with TRBD1 matching 8 bases. CDR1 and CDR2 (germline): LNHDA, SQIVND (reference sequence). The CDR3 runs to 14 residues. The ends lost 4 bases at V and 4 bases at J; junction bases unmatched: 6. As DNA, the CDR3 is TGTGCCAGTAGTACCAGACAGGGGCCTTACGAGCAGTACTTC. This translates into CASSTRQGPYEQYF.

The genes are TRBV6-6 and TRBJ2-7, with 8 bases lining up with TRBD1. The CDR3 covers 16 residues. Germline CDR1 reads MNHNY; CDR2 reads SVGAGI (reference sequence). V shed 2 bases and J 0 bases; nucleotides not matched to a gene: 6. CDR3 in amino acids: CASSYPTGTGSYEQYF. The CDR3 DNA reads as TGTGCCAGCAGTTACCCTACCGGGACAGGCTCCTACGAGCAGTACTTC.

The table lists this clone with a few counts. The CDR3 loop is CASSPGQGPYNEQFF. As DNA, the CDR3 is TGTGCCAGCAGCCCGGGACAGGGACCCTACAATGAGCAGTTCTTC. The chain has TRBV9 and TRBJ2-1; 9 nucleotides align to TRBD1. The germline gives CDR1 SGDLS, CDR2 YYNGEE. Trimming removed 4 bases from V and 2 bases from J; junction bases left unmatched: 4. This CDR3 is 15 amino acids long.

The CDR3 protein is CASSLTAFNQPQHF. The CDR3 coding sequence is TGTGCCAGCAGCCTGACAGCTTTCAATCAGCCCCAGCATTTT. This chain links TRBV2 with TRBJ1-5; a weak D match, TRBD1 (5 bases). V shed 6 bases and J shed 3 bases, with 12 bases lying between them. The CDR3 has 14 amino acids. Germline assignment: CDR1 SNHLY and CDR2 FYNNEI. Based on the CDR3 plus reference TRBV2 and TRBJ1-5, the full variable domain is EPEVTQTPSHQVTQMGQEVILRCVPISNHLYFYWYRQILGQKVEFLVSFYNNEISEKSEIFDDQFSVERPDGSNFTLKIRSTKLEDSAMYFCASSLTAFNQPQHFGDGTRLSIL.

This rearrangement joins TRBV5-1 to TRBJ2-1, with 13 bases that match TRBD2. Germline V gene lookup returns CDR1 SGHRS and CDR2 YFSETQ. Trimming removed 2 bases from V and 8 bases from J; junction bases left unmatched: 4. The CDR3 contains 15 residues. As DNA, the CDR3 is TGCGCCAGCAGCTTAACTAGCGGGAGGGCCGATGAGCAGTTCTTC. Amino acid sequence: CASSLTSGRADEQFF.

The chain carries TRBV13 and TRBJ2-5; D is unresolved. With the DNA end fitting TRBJ2-7 better, the J assignment may be wrong. Germline lookup yields CDR1 PRHDT and CDR2 FYEKMQ (reference sequence). The CDR3 has 13 amino acids. The DNA of the CDR3 is TGTGCCAGCAGCTACTCCCAAGCCTACGAGCAGTACTTC. This sequence encodes CASSYSQAYEQYF.

The V gene is TRBV2, the J gene TRBJ2-3, with D maybe TRBD2 (6 bases). V lost 7 bases and J lost 2, with 16 bases in between. The CDR3 has 15 amino acids. From germline, CDR1 is SNHLY and CDR2 FYNNEI. The CDR3 loop is CASKGLSGDTDTQYF. The CDR3 DNA reads as TGTGCCAGCAAAGGCTTGTCGGGGGACACAGATACGCAGTATTTT.

The gene calls are TRBV19 and TRBJ2-2; no clear D. Germline V gene lookup returns CDR1 LNHDA and CDR2 SQIVND (reference sequence). V lost 2 bases to trimming and J lost 0 bases, with 4 bases between them. The CDR3 runs to 14 residues. The chain's CDR3 is CASSIPANTGELFF. The CDR3 coding sequence is TGTGCCAGTAGTATACCAGCGAACACCGGGGAGCTGTTTTTT.

The V and J genes are TRBV6-1 and TRBJ2-1, with D maybe TRBD1 (6 bases). This CDR3 has 14 residues. Germline values: CDR1 MNHNS, CDR2 SASEGT. The V end was cut by 5 bases, the J end by 0 bases, with 8 bases between. The CDR3: CASSKGVSYNEQFF. CDR3 nucleotide sequence: TGTGCCAGCAGTAAGGGGGTCTCCTACAATGAGCAGTTCTTC.

This clone was counted once. The rearrangement joins TRBV9 to TRBJ2-3; a weak D match, TRBD2 (5 bases). V dropped 3 bases and J dropped 5 bases, with 25 bases sitting between them. Germline values: CDR1 SGDLS, CDR2 YYNGEE. This CDR3 region has 18 residues. The CDR3 is CASSEPLAGESGRDTQYF. In DNA, the CDR3 is TGTGCCAGCAGCGAGCCCCTAGCCGGCGAAAGCGGCAGAGATACGCAGTATTTT.

This chain links TRBV25-1 with TRBJ1-6, with a possible D match to TRBD1 (6 bases). Germline-derived CDR1 and CDR2 are MGHDK and SYGVNS. Trimming pared 7 bases from V and 3 bases from J, leaving 7 bases between. This CDR3 has 13 amino acids. Written as DNA, the CDR3 is TGTGCCAGCACGACAGGCTATAATTCACCCCTCCACTTT. Translating gives CASTTGYNSPLHF.

This rearrangement joins TRBV10-3 to TRBJ2-2; 7 nucleotides line up with TRBD1. CDR1 and CDR2 from the germline V gene are ENHRY and SYGVKD. This CDR3 spans 14 amino acids. V shed 6 bases, J shed 5 bases, and the junction held 6 bases outside the gene matches. This CDR3 is CAISRTGDTGELFF. The CDR3 nucleotides read TGTGCCATCAGCCGGACAGGAGATACCGGGGAGCTGTTTTTT.

This chain uses TRBV14 with TRBJ1-1; 8 positions agree with TRBD1. The CDR3 runs to 15 residues. The junction had 10 bases not matched to a gene; V was cut back by 4 bases and J by 6 bases. From germline, CDR1 is SGHDN and CDR2 FVKESK. Here the CDR3 DNA reads TGTGCCAGCAGCCCGCACACAGGGGGTGTGCCTGAAGCTTTCTTT. It is translated as CASSPHTGGVPEAFF.

This chain joins TRBV29-1 and TRBJ1-2, with 10 bases that match TRBD1. The CDR3 has 13 amino acids. The germline V gene has CDR1 SQVTM and CDR2 ANQGSEA. The trim removed 6 bases at V and 8 bases at J, leaving 9 bases unmatched. DNA for the CDR3: TGCAGCGTGACCGGACAGGGGGGTAGGGGCTACACCTTC. Protein: CSVTGQGGRGYTF.

The genes are TRBV5-1 and TRBJ2-7; 10 bases agree with TRBD2. The trim removed 2 bases at V and 5 bases at J, leaving 7 bases unmatched. This CDR3 is 15 amino acids long. Germline V gene lookup returns CDR1 SGHRS and CDR2 YFSETQ. CDR3 region: CASSLRTSGGDEQYF. CDR3 nucleotide sequence: TGCGCCAGCAGCTTACGGACTAGCGGAGGCGACGAGCAGTACTTC.

V and J are TRBV4-1 and TRBJ2-2, with 7 bases that match TRBD1. This CDR3 spans 16 amino acids. Per germline, CDR1 MGHRA and CDR2 YSYEKL. V lost 0 bases and J lost 3; bases outside the gene matches: 4. The CDR3 sequence is CASSQDLQGYTGELFF. For the CDR3, the DNA is TGCGCCAGCAGCCAAGATTTACAGGGGTACACCGGGGAGCTGTTTTTT.

This clone turned up a few times. The chain links TRBV5-1 to TRBJ1-2; 7 nucleotides match TRBD1. This CDR3 has 13 residues. V lost 4 bases, J lost 3 bases, and 3 bases stayed unmatched. Germline V gene data show CDR1 as SGHRS and CDR2 as YFSETQ. This CDR3 is CASSRDRDYGYTF. The CDR3 coding sequence is TGCGCCAGCAGCAGGGACAGAGACTATGGCTACACCTTC. The entire variable domain, with the rest obtained from reference TRBV5-1 and TRBJ1-2, is as follows: KAGVTQTPRYLIKTRGQQVTLSCSPISGHRSVSWYQQTPGQGLQFLFEYFSETQRNKGNFPGRFSGRQFSNSRSEMNVSTLELGDSALYLCASSRDRDYGYTFGSGTRLTVV.

The genes are TRBV30 and TRBJ1-1; D possibly corresponds to TRBD1 (6 bases). The CDR3 contains 14 residues. The ends were cut back, 3 bases at V and 1 base at J, with 12 bases in the middle. Germline V CDR1 and CDR2: GTSNPN, SVGIG (reference sequence). Here the CDR3 DNA reads TGTGCCTGGAGGGAGCCGGGACAGAACACTGAAGCTTTCTTT. Translated, it gives CAWREPGQNTEAFF.

The genes are TRBV11-2 and TRBJ2-1; TRBD2 matches at 10 bases. Unmatched junction bases numbered 14, after V lost 6 bases and J lost 9 bases. The CDR3 is 16 residues long. The V gene's germline CDR1 is SGHAT and CDR2 FQNNGV. This CDR3 is CASSAESGRGSGEQFF. Written as DNA, the CDR3 is TGTGCCAGCAGTGCAGAGAGCGGGAGGGGTTCAGGTGAGCAGTTCTTC. The full variable domain, completed using reference TRBV11-2 and TRBJ2-1, is EAGVAQSPRYKIIEKRQSVAFWCNPISGHATLYWYQQILGQGPKLLIQFQNNGVVDDSQLPKDRFSAERLKGVDSTLKIQPAKLEDSAVYLCASSAESGRGSGEQFFGPGTRLTVL.

The V and J genes are TRBV27 and TRBJ2-7, with TRBD1 as a possible D gene (5 bases). Germline V gives CDR1 MNHEY, CDR2 SMNVEV (reference sequence). V was clipped by 5 bases and J by 5 bases, with 13 bases between them. The CDR3 extends over 13 amino acids. The CDR3 DNA sequence: TGTGCCAGCAGTCGCACCCCCAGGGACGAGCAGTACTTC. This codes for CASSRTPRDEQYF.

The CDR3 DNA sequence: TGTGCCTGGAGTGTTGGGGCCTGGAGGGAAAAGGGTGAGCAGTTCTTC. Amino acid sequence: CAWSVGAWREKGEQFF. The chain is built from TRBV30 and TRBJ2-1, with D maybe TRBD2 (6 bases). This CDR3 is built from 16 residues. CDR1 and CDR2 (germline): GTSNPN, SVGIG (reference sequence). Trimming left V 0 bases short and J 9 bases short, with 21 bases between.

V gene TRBV27 combines with J gene TRBJ1-2, with TRBD1 as a possible D gene (5 bases). CDR1 and CDR2 (germline): MNHEY, SMNVEV (reference sequence). V dropped 5 bases and J dropped 4 bases, with 20 bases sitting between them. The CDR3 has 16 residues. In DNA form, the CDR3 reads TGTGCCAGCAGTCCCGGTTGGGGGGATTCTACCTATGGCTACACCTTC. Translated, it gives CASSPGWGDSTYGYTF.

This clone was found once. The chain employs TRBV5-4 and TRBJ2-1, with 10 bases fitting TRBD2. Trimming at V came to 0 bases and at J to 2 bases, leaving 5 bases not matched to a gene. The germline CDR1 and CDR2 sequences are SGHNT and YYREEE (reference sequence). This CDR3 region has 17 residues. The CDR3 here is CASSLVTAGGTYNEQFF. CDR3 DNA: TGTGCCAGCAGCTTGGTTACAGCGGGGGGGACCTACAATGAGCAGTTCTTC.

The chain joins TRBV14 to TRBJ1-1; maybe TRBD1 (5 bases). Germline CDR1 SGHDN, CDR2 FVKESK. V gave up 4 bases and J gave up 3 bases, with 18 bases separating them. The CDR3 has 16 amino acids. CDR3 nucleotides: TGTGCCAGCAGCCTTCAGAAGGGGAAAGGGGACACTGAAGCTTTCTTT. Residues: CASSLQKGKGDTEAFF. The entire variable domain, with the rest obtained from reference TRBV14 and TRBJ1-1, is as follows: EAGVTQFPSHSVIEKGQTVTLRCDPISGHDNLYWYRRVMGKEIKFLLHFVKESKQDESGMPNNRFLAERTGGTYSTLKVQPAELEDSGVYFCASSLQKGKGDTEAFFGQGTRLTVV.

The count of this clone is one. The J gene is TRBJ2-1, the V gene TRBV29-1; D is uncertain. V was shortened by 2 bases and J by 3 bases, with 8 bases between the two germline ends. Germline CDR1 is SQVTM and CDR2 is ANQGSEA. The CDR3 sequence is 13 residues long. The CDR3 region has the DNA TGCAGCGTTGAAAAGACTTACTACAATGAGCAGTTCTTC. It specifies CSVEKTYYNEQFF.

The gene calls are TRBV7-2 and TRBJ2-1, with 7 bases aligning to TRBD2. V was pared by 10 bases and J by 7 bases, with 13 bases of the junction left unmatched. The germline CDR1 and CDR2 sequences are SGHTA and FQGNSA. The CDR3 runs 14 residues. The CDR3 reads CATRPGGSANEQFF. Written as DNA, the CDR3 is TGTGCCACCCGTCCCGGCGGGAGTGCTAATGAGCAGTTCTTC. The entire variable domain, with the rest obtained from reference TRBV7-2 and TRBJ2-1, is as follows: GAGVSQSPSNKVTEKGKDVELRCDPISGHTALYWYRQSLGQGLEFLIYFQGNSAPDKSGLPSDRFSAERTGGSVSTLTIQRTQQEDSAVYLCATRPGGSANEQFFGPGTRLTVL.

The chain combines TRBV5-4 with TRBJ2-7, with 9 bases lining up with TRBD1. The CDR3 spans 15 residues. The germline V gene has CDR1 SGHNT and CDR2 YYREEE (reference sequence). Germline trimming cut 4 bases from V and 1 base from J; bases unmatched to any gene: 6. As DNA, the CDR3 is TGTGCCAGCAGCACAACCGGGACAGGGTCCTACGAGCAGTACTTC. Translated: CASSTTGTGSYEQYF. Looking up the rest from reference TRBV5-4 and TRBJ2-7 gives the full variable domain: ETGVTQSPTHLIKTRGQQVTLRCSSQSGHNTVSWYQQALGQGPQFIFQYYREEENGRGNFPPRFSGLQFPNYSSELNVNALELDDSALYLCASSTTGTGSYEQYFGPGTRLTVT.

This clone was counted a single time. The chain uses TRBV6-5 and TRBJ2-1; 8 nucleotides align to TRBD1. V lost 0 bases to trimming and J lost 10 bases; unmatched junction nucleotides: 11. Germline values: CDR1 MNHEY, CDR2 SVGAGI. This CDR3 contains 16 residues. CDR3 nucleotide sequence: TGTGCCAGCAGTTACTCGTCCCAGGGGGCGGCGGACGAGCAGTTCTTC. Protein: CASSYSSQGAADEQFF.

The CDR3 DNA follows: TGCGCCAGCAGCCCCGGGCCGGGAGAAAAACTGTTTTTT. This sequence encodes CASSPGPGEKLFF. The V gene is TRBV5-1, the J gene TRBJ1-4; unclear D gene. The length of the CDR3 is 13 residues. The germline V gene has CDR1 SGHRS and CDR2 YFSETQ. V was shortened by 4 bases and J by 8 bases, with 12 bases between the two germline ends.